The source of this TCR beta chain is a study of blood T cell repertoires in COVID-19. This CDR3 spans 15 amino acids. Germline values: CDR1 SNHLY, CDR2 FYNNEI. V lost 6 bases and J lost 7; bases outside the gene matches: 11. TCRdb's copy holds only in-frame clones and misses some; the assay was immunoSEQ multiplex PCR. The repertoire has fewer than 150,000 clones, approximately 80% of them found once; the top ten carry 8.8%. The sample consisted of peripheral blood. This TCR was recovered from a woman aged 80 or older in a cohort sampled during active or convalescent COVID-19. V is TRBV2 and J is TRBJ1-5, with 8 positions matching TRBD1. DNA of the CDR3: TGTGCCAGCAGAGGGGGACAGGTCCGCACACAGCCCCAGCATTTT. Translating gives CASRGGQVRTQPQHF.